This is a list of T cell receptor beta chains from one sample in a study of OX40 agonist ivuxolimab in advanced cancers. Libraries were prepared by immunoSEQ multiplex PCR; TCRdb keeps only in-frame clonotypes and omits some of them. There are over 70,000 clones in the sample; over 75% occur only once, and 0.25% to 0.35% lies in the top ten. The source was CD4+ or CD8+ T cells sorted from blood, collected in a trial of the OX40 agonist ivuxolimab. The receptor source for this set is an adult with an advanced solid tumor such as melanoma, head and neck, liver or kidney cancer. Both conserved end residues are part of each CDR3. A D gene is named only where the DNA matches it firmly. The size field is filled for only some rows; it gives once, few, many or a size class.

v_call	d_call	clone_size	j_call	cdr3_aa	cdr3_nt
TRBV2	.	.	TRBJ2-1	CASSGDRFLLSYNEQFF	TGTGCCAGCAGTGGGGATAGATTCCTTCTGTCGTACAATGAGCAGTTCTTC
TRBV14	.	.	TRBJ1-1	CASSQTGGGKAFF	TGTGCCAGCAGCCAGACCGGAGGGGGAAAAGCTTTCTTT
TRBV5-4	.	.	TRBJ1-2	CASSLKGFNYGYTF	TGTGCCAGCAGCTTGAAAGGTTTTAACTATGGCTACACCTTC
TRBV5-1	.	.	TRBJ2-1	CASSLSGRAPVEQFF	TGCGCCAGCAGCTTGAGCGGCAGGGCCCCGGTGGAGCAGTTCTTC
TRBV11-2	TRBD1	.	TRBJ1-4	CASSQQGFNEKLFF	TGTGCCAGCAGCCAACAGGGGTTTAATGAAAAACTGTTTTTT
TRBV27	.	.	TRBJ1-5	CASKIGGRVSNQPQHF	TGTGCCAGCAAAATCGGGGGGCGGGTAAGCAATCAGCCCCAGCATTTT
TRBV6-6	TRBD1	.	TRBJ2-7	CASSTGVADF	TGTGCCAGCAGTACAGGGGTCGCGGACTTC
TRBV11-3	.	few	TRBJ1-1	CASSRGAGANTEAFF	TGTGCCAGCAGCAGAGGCGCAGGTGCGAACACTGAAGCTTTCTTT
TRBV5-4	TRBD2	.	TRBJ2-5	CASRTGLAGGKETQYF	TGTGCCAGCAGAACTGGACTAGCGGGGGGTAAGGAGACCCAGTACTTC
TRBV18	.	.	TRBJ1-5	CASSPEGGDQPQHF	TGTGCCAGCTCACCCGAGGGGGGCGATCAGCCCCAGCATTTT
TRBV10-3	TRBD1	.	TRBJ1-4	CAIRGQGGEKLFF	TGTGCCATCAGGGGACAGGGAGGTGAAAAACTGTTTTTT
TRBV5-6	.	.	TRBJ1-2	CASSLGANYGYTF	TGTGCCAGCAGCTTGGGGGCTAACTATGGCTACACCTTC
TRBV6-1	.	few	TRBJ2-5	CAISGQYQETQYF	TGTGCCATCTCCGGACAGTACCAAGAGACCCAGTACTTC
TRBV19	TRBD1	once	TRBJ2-5	CASSNRQGAETQYF	TGTGCCAGTAGTAACCGACAGGGAGCAGAGACCCAGTACTTC
TRBV27	TRBD1	.	TRBJ2-3	CASSLGTGGTFFTDTQYF	TGTGCCAGCAGTTTAGGGACAGGGGGCACTTTTTTCACAGATACGCAGTATTTT
TRBV18	.	.	TRBJ1-1	CASSLTLNTEAFF	TGTGCCAGCTCTCTGACACTGAACACTGAAGCTTTCTTT
TRBV6-1	.	.	TRBJ2-5	CASSEASSVMETQYF	TGTGCCAGCAGTGAAGCTTCGTCGGTGATGGAGACCCAGTACTTC
TRBV5-8	.	.	TRBJ1-3	CASSPVVGGNTIYF	TGTGCCAGCAGCCCTGTTGTCGGAGGAAACACCATATATTTT
TRBV2	.	.	TRBJ2-3	CASSETSTDTQYF	TGTGCCAGCAGTGAAACGAGCACAGATACGCAGTATTTT
TRBV9	.	.	TRBJ2-3	CASSVGEGRDTQYF	TGTGCCAGCAGCGTAGGAGAGGGCCGGGATACGCAGTATTTT
TRBV27	TRBD1	.	TRBJ1-5	CASSPITGDGQPQHF	TGTGCCAGCAGTCCGATTACAGGGGACGGTCAGCCCCAGCATTTT
TRBV25-1	.	once	TRBJ1-3	CASSADSYSGNTIYF	TGTGCCAGCAGTGCCGACAGTTACTCTGGAAACACCATATATTTT
TRBV5-1	.	.	TRBJ1-2	CASSSGGGYTF	TGCGCCAGCAGCAGCGGAGGGGGCTACACCTTC
TRBV28	TRBD1	.	TRBJ2-2	CASSRGQGNTGELFF	TGTGCCAGCAGCCGAGGACAGGGTAACACCGGGGAGCTGTTTTTT
TRBV7-7	TRBD2	few	TRBJ2-1	CASSLLAGGISSYNEQFF	TGTGCCAGCAGCTTACTAGCGGGGGGGATTAGCTCCTACAATGAGCAGTTCTTC
TRBV7-2	TRBD2	.	TRBJ2-2	CASSLRQRGGRSTGELFF	TGTGCCAGCAGCTTAAGACAGCGGGGGGGCCGTAGCACCGGGGAGCTGTTTTTT
TRBV5-4	.	.	TRBJ1-6	CASSTDGSYNSPLHF	TGTGCCAGCAGCACGGACGGCTCCTATAATTCACCCCTCCACTTT
TRBV5-6	TRBD1	.	TRBJ1-4	CASSFQGAYEKLFF	TGTGCCAGCAGCTTTCAGGGGGCGTATGAAAAACTGTTTTTT
TRBV5-1	TRBD1	.	TRBJ1-4	CASSLGQGGKEKLFF	TGCGCCAGCAGCTTGGGACAGGGAGGGAAGGAAAAACTGTTTTTT
TRBV5-1	.	.	TRBJ1-5	CASSPGEPSNQPQHF	TGCGCCAGCAGCCCGGGAGAACCTAGCAATCAGCCCCAGCATTTT
TRBV7-3	TRBD1	.	TRBJ2-7	CASRETGTGSYEQYF	TGTGCCAGCAGAGAGACCGGGACAGGGTCCTACGAGCAGTACTTC
TRBV12-5	.	.	TRBJ1-5	CASGLTGNQPQHF	TGTGCTAGTGGTTTGACGGGGAATCAGCCCCAGCATTTT
TRBV19	.	.	TRBJ1-1	CASSRGAMNTEAFF	TGTGCCAGTAGTAGGGGGGCCATGAACACTGAAGCTTTCTTT
TRBV10-3	.	.	TRBJ2-7	CAMSETQNYEQYF	TGTGCCATGTCCGAGACTCAGAACTACGAGCAGTACTTC
TRBV7-6	.	once	TRBJ1-1	CASSFRAHQDVKNTEAFF	TGTGCCAGCAGCTTTAGGGCACATCAGGATGTTAAGAACACTGAAGCTTTCTTT
TRBV5-1	.	.	TRBJ2-7	CASSLVGEKPYEQYF	TGCGCCAGCAGCTTGGTTGGGGAGAAACCCTACGAGCAGTACTTC
TRBV25-1	.	.	TRBJ1-2	CASSEPGQNFNGYTF	TGTGCCAGCAGTGAACCCGGACAGAATTTTAATGGCTACACCTTC
TRBV4-3	.	.	TRBJ1-5	CASSQGFGQPQHF	TGCGCCAGCAGCCAAGGGTTTGGTCAGCCCCAGCATTTT
TRBV6-6	TRBD1	few	TRBJ1-1	CASSYGQANTEAFF	TGTGCCAGCAGTTACGGACAGGCAAACACTGAAGCTTTCTTT
TRBV27	TRBD1	.	TRBJ2-7	CASVDRVNYEQYF	TGTGCCAGCGTGGACAGGGTGAACTACGAGCAGTACTTC
TRBV5-8	.	.	TRBJ1-2	CASSFDPGDYGYTF	TGTGCCAGCAGCTTTGATCCGGGGGACTATGGCTACACCTTC
TRBV4-1	TRBD2	few	TRBJ2-3	CASSQPGTSGTDTQYF	TGCGCCAGCAGCCAACCCGGGACTAGCGGCACAGATACGCAGTATTTT
TRBV6-4	.	.	TRBJ1-2	CASSERENYGYTF	TGTGCCAGCAGTGAAAGGGAGAACTATGGCTACACCTTC
TRBV21-1	.	.	TRBJ2-7	CASSKDSPTYEQYF	TGTGCCAGCAGCAAGGATTCCCCCACCTACGAGCAGTACTTC
TRBV7-6	.	.	TRBJ2-7	CASSFGGTTYEQYF	TGTGCCAGCAGCTTCGGGGGGACAACCTACGAGCAGTACTTC
TRBV6-5	.	.	TRBJ1-2	CASSRGGDTYGYTF	TGTGCCAGCAGTAGGGGGGGGGATACCTATGGCTACACCTTC
TRBV6-1	.	few	TRBJ1-2	CASIIGTGLNYGYTF	TGTGCCAGCATAATAGGTACAGGGCTTAACTATGGCTACACCTTC
TRBV4-3	.	.	TRBJ2-1	CASSQRGAGRHNEQFF	TGCGCCAGCAGCCAACGCGGGGCGGGCCGTCACAATGAGCAGTTCTTC
TRBV5-1	TRBD1	.	TRBJ2-7	CASSLGVTGGHEQYF	TGCGCCAGCAGCTTGGGCGTGACAGGGGGTCACGAGCAGTACTTC